The rows below give T cell receptor beta chains drawn from one sample of a study of T cells in Graves' hyperthyroidism and ophthalmopathy. TCRdb processed the multiplex PCR reads anew with MiXCR; each CDR3 protein has one entry. This table has roughly 800,000 distinct CDR3 sequences, 38% appearing once. The sequencing sample was made of blood. These receptors were collected from a man between 18 and 29 years old with Graves' hyperthyroidism. CDR3s include the opening cysteine and the closing phenylalanine or tryptophan. D genes are given only for firm matches. Clone size is not always given. Where it is, it says once, few, many or a class for expanded clones.

V: TRBV20-1
J: TRBJ2-5
D: .
size: .
CDR3: CSAGPGGEETQYF
DNA: TGCAGTGCTGGACCAGGGGGGGAAGAGACCCAGTACTTC

V: TRBV19
J: TRBJ2-2
D: .
size: few
CDR3: CASSGKEGANTGELFF
DNA: TGTGCCAGTAGCGGAAAAGAGGGAGCTAACACCGGGGAGCTGTTTTTT

V: TRBV12-3/TRBV12-4
J: TRBJ1-5
D: .
size: few
CDR3: CASSSTGPRSF
DNA: TGTGCCAGCAGTTCTACGGGGCCGCGGAGTTTT

V: TRBV2
J: TRBJ1-6
D: TRBD1
size: many
CDR3: CASLRQGVRNSPLHF
DNA: TGTGCCAGCCTGAGACAGGGGGTTAGGAATTCACCCCTCCACTTT

V: TRBV7-9
J: TRBJ1-2
D: TRBD1
size: .
CDR3: CASSLPGQGVGGYTF
DNA: TGTGCCAGCAGCTTACCGGGACAGGGAGTAGGAGGCTACACCTTC

V: TRBV20-1
J: TRBJ2-6
D: .
size: few
CDR3: CSARDRRVLAGGANVLTF
DNA: TGCAGTGCTAGAGATAGGCGGGTGCTAGCTGGTGGGGCCAACGTCCTGACTTTC

V: TRBV29-1
J: TRBJ2-5
D: .
size: few
CDR3: CSVEDQGGDGQETQYF
DNA: TGCAGCGTTGAAGATCAGGGGGGCGACGGGCAAGAGACCCAGTACTTC

V: TRBV4-3
J: TRBJ2-7
D: TRBD1
size: .
CDR3: CASSQETGVDEQYF
DNA: TGCGCCAGCAGCCAAGAGACAGGGGTCGACGAGCAGTACTTC

V: TRBV29-1
J: TRBJ1-3
D: .
size: .
CDR3: CSVDTDYGYTIYF
DNA: TGCAGCGTCGATACGGACTATGGCTACACCATATATTTT

V: TRBV28
J: TRBJ1-5
D: .
size: many
CDR3: CASSRTQQPQHF
DNA: TGTGCCAGCAGTCGTACACAGCAGCCCCAGCATTTT

V: TRBV20-1
J: TRBJ1-1
D: TRBD1
size: few
CDR3: CSATNDRAGTEAFF
DNA: TGCAGTGCTACTAACGACAGGGCCGGCACTGAAGCTTTCTTT

V: TRBV29-1
J: TRBJ1-1
D: .
size: once
CDR3: CSGSRTSGSEAFF
DNA: TGCAGCGGTAGTAGGACTAGCGGGAGTGAAGCTTTCTTC

V: TRBV2
J: TRBJ1-1
D: TRBD1
size: few
CDR3: CASSSGQGRSEAFF
DNA: TGTGCCAGCAGCAGTGGACAGGGGCGATCGGAGGCTTTCTTT

V: TRBV20-1
J: TRBJ1-1
D: .
size: .
CDR3: CSARDLGGLLIAEAFF
DNA: TGCAGTGCTAGAGATTTAGGGGGTTTATTAATCGCTGAAGCTTTCTTT

V: TRBV7-2
J: TRBJ2-5
D: .
size: many
CDR3: CASSHGSPQETQYF
DNA: TGTGCCAGCAGCCACGGGTCACCGCAAGAGACCCAGTACTTC

V: TRBV29-1
J: TRBJ2-7
D: .
size: many
CDR3: CSISVGPYEQYF
DNA: TGCAGCATTTCGGTAGGGCCCTACGAGCAGTACTTC

V: TRBV29-1
J: TRBJ1-1
D: .
size: few
CDR3: CSVQGPYGAEAFF
DNA: TGCAGCGTCCAGGGCCCTTATGGGGCTGAAGCTTTCTTT

V: TRBV7-2
J: TRBJ2-7
D: TRBD1
size: .
CDR3: CASSYRDRDYEQYF
DNA: TGTGCCAGCAGCTACCGGGACAGGGACTACGAGCAGTACTTC

V: TRBV7-2
J: TRBJ2-2
D: .
size: few
CDR3: CASSLWSHDTGELFF
DNA: TGTGCCAGCAGCCTATGGTCACACGACACCGGGGAGCTGTTTTTT

V: TRBV2
J: TRBJ1-6
D: .
size: many
CDR3: CASSEAATEYSPLHF
DNA: TGTGCCAGCAGTGAAGCCGCCACGGAGTATTCACCCCTCCACTTT

V: TRBV5-1
J: TRBJ1-4
D: .
size: many
CDR3: CASSLEGSTNEKLFF
DNA: TGCGCCAGCAGCTTGGAAGGCAGTACTAATGAAAAACTGTTTTTT

V: TRBV10-3
J: TRBJ1-6
D: .
size: .
CDR3: CATQMTAYNSPLHF
DNA: TGTGCCACCCAGATGACTGCCTATAATTCACCCCTCCACTTT

V: TRBV5-1
J: TRBJ1-4
D: TRBD1
size: .
CDR3: CASSRQTGGVATNEKLFF
DNA: TGCGCCAGCAGCCGTCAGACAGGGGGGGTTGCAACTAATGAAAAACTGTTTTTT

V: TRBV29-1
J: TRBJ2-7
D: TRBD1
size: many
CDR3: CSVTGTGSSYEQYF
DNA: TGCAGCGTAACCGGGACAGGGTCATCCTACGAGCAGTACTTC

V: TRBV15
J: TRBJ1-1
D: .
size: .
CDR3: CATSRQDESTEAFF
DNA: TGTGCCACCAGCAGACAAGACGAGAGCACTGAAGCTTTCTTT

V: TRBV6-5
J: TRBJ1-6
D: .
size: .
CDR3: CAGSPGRVNNSPLHF
DNA: TGTGCCGGCAGCCCCGGCCGGGTTAATAATTCACCCCTCCACTTT

V: TRBV7-2
J: TRBJ2-3
D: .
size: .
CDR3: CASSTPTGSTDTQYF
DNA: TGTGCCAGCAGCACCCCGACAGGCAGCACAGATACGCAGTATTTT

V: TRBV10-3
J: TRBJ2-7
D: .
size: .
CDR3: CAISEDSPASYEQYF
DNA: TGTGCCATCAGTGAGGACAGCCCAGCCTCCTACGAGCAGTACTTC

V: TRBV10-3
J: TRBJ2-2
D: TRBD1
size: .
CDR3: CATKDRAGTGELFF
DNA: TGTGCCACCAAGGACAGGGCGGGGACCGGGGAGCTGTTTTTT

V: TRBV10-3
J: TRBJ2-2
D: TRBD1
size: .
CDR3: CAISEFAGGVTGELFF
DNA: TGTGCCATCAGTGAGTTCGCAGGGGGAGTCACCGGGGAGCTGTTTTTT

V: TRBV5-5
J: TRBJ2-5
D: TRBD1
size: .
CDR3: CASSSTGGSVETQYF
DNA: TGTGCCAGCAGCTCTACAGGGGGGAGTGTGGAGACCCAGTACTTC

V: TRBV4-1
J: TRBJ2-5
D: .
size: .
CDR3: CASSQDLGGQETQYF
DNA: TGCGCCAGCAGCCAAGATCTCGGTGGCCAAGAGACCCAGTACTTC

V: TRBV5-1
J: TRBJ1-4
D: .
size: many
CDR3: CASSLAGEREKLFF
DNA: TGCGCCAGCAGCTTGGCGGGGGAAAGGGAAAAACTGTTTTTT

V: TRBV9
J: TRBJ1-2
D: .
size: .
CDR3: CASTPSVGSYSNYGYTF
DNA: TGTGCCAGCACCCCTTCGGTAGGGAGTTATTCTAACTATGGCTACACCTTC

V: TRBV7-8
J: TRBJ1-2
D: .
size: many
CDR3: CASSTLRKANYGYTF
DNA: TGTGCCAGCAGCACCCTCAGGAAAGCTAACTATGGCTACACCTTC

V: TRBV20-1
J: TRBJ1-1
D: .
size: .
CDR3: CSARDLGAEAFF
DNA: TGCAGTGCTAGGGACCTGGGGGCTGAAGCTTTCTTT

V: TRBV2
J: TRBJ2-7
D: .
size: .
CDR3: CASSEAGAYYEQYF
DNA: TGTGCCAGCAGTGAAGCGGGGGCCTACTACGAGCAGTACTTC

V: TRBV10-3
J: TRBJ2-6
D: TRBD1
size: once
CDR3: CATGTGVGANVLTF
DNA: TGTGCCACCGGGACAGGGGTTGGGGCCAACGTCCTGACTTTC

V: TRBV20-1
J: TRBJ1-5
D: .
size: .
CDR3: CSARDGGAARGNQPQHF
DNA: TGCAGTGCTAGAGATGGGGGCGCGGCTCGCGGCAATCAGCCCCAGCATTTT

V: TRBV19
J: TRBJ1-1
D: .
size: few
CDR3: CASSIGAGGEAFF
DNA: TGTGCCAGTAGTATAGGGGCAGGCGGAGAAGCTTTCTTT

V: TRBV12-3/TRBV12-4
J: TRBJ1-5
D: .
size: .
CDR3: CASSFEDGGDPQHF
DNA: TGTGCCAGCAGTTTCGAGGACGGCGGGGATCCCCAGCATTTT

V: TRBV7-2
J: TRBJ1-2
D: .
size: .
CDR3: CASSSVAGEGYTF
DNA: TGTGCCAGCAGCTCAGTCGCGGGGGAAGGCTACACCTTC

V: TRBV7-2
J: TRBJ1-1
D: .
size: few
CDR3: CASSLGEWSYTEAFF
DNA: TGTGCCAGCAGCTTAGGAGAGTGGTCGTACACTGAAGCTTTCTTT

V: TRBV2
J: TRBJ1-1
D: .
size: many
CDR3: CASGQFNTEAFF
DNA: TGTGCCTCCGGACAGTTCAACACTGAAGCTTTCTTT

V: TRBV14
J: TRBJ2-7
D: TRBD1
size: many
CDR3: CASSPRDSSYEQYF
DNA: TGTGCCAGCAGCCCCCGGGACAGCTCCTACGAGCAGTACTTC

V: TRBV7-2
J: TRBJ2-5
D: .
size: .
CDR3: CASSQDRREKTQYF
DNA: TGTGCCAGCAGCCAAGATCGTCGGGAGAAGACCCAGTACTTC

V: TRBV5-6
J: TRBJ1-6
D: TRBD1
size: .
CDR3: CASSLDRGQGRSPLHF
DNA: TGTGCCAGCAGCTTGGATAGGGGACAGGGTCGATCACCCCTCCACTTT

V: TRBV7-9
J: TRBJ1-2
D: .
size: .
CDR3: CASSLPGTPPGGYTF
DNA: TGTGCCAGCAGCTTACCCGGGACTCCGCCCGGGGGCTACACCTTC

V: TRBV6-5
J: TRBJ2-5
D: .
size: few
CDR3: CASSYSGAAETQYF
DNA: TGTGCCAGCAGTTACAGTGGGGCTGCAGAGACCCAGTACTTC

V: TRBV5-5
J: TRBJ2-7
D: TRBD2
size: .
CDR3: CASSLASGEDEQYF
DNA: TGTGCCAGCAGCTTGGCTAGCGGGGAGGACGAGCAGTACTTC

V: TRBV10-3
J: TRBJ1-6
D: .
size: many
CDR3: CAIKGLDRNSPLHF
DNA: TGTGCCATCAAGGGACTGGATCGGAATTCACCCCTCCACTTT